One sample yielded the 12 T cell receptor beta chains listed below, sequenced in a study of shared clonotypes between healthy human individuals. Sequencing used immunoSEQ multiplex PCR; TCRdb keeps in-frame clones, though not all of them. The sample lists fewer than 650,000 clones, over 60% occurring once. The sequencing input was PBMCs. The receptors shown here come from a woman in her forties in good health. Some clones in this sample may be carry-over from other donors' samples.

This clone has only one observation. The chain joins TRBV5-1 to TRBJ2-7, with 13 bases fitting TRBD2. With 0 bases clipped from V and 4 bases from J, the junction kept 4 bases outside the gene matches. This CDR3 has 16 amino acids. CDR1 is SGHRS and CDR2 is YFSETQ in the germline V gene. The CDR3 here is CASSLEGLAGKYEQYF. The CDR3 nucleotides are TGCGCCAGCAGCTTGGAGGGACTAGCGGGGAAATACGAGCAGTACTTC.

Of note for this clone: The same CDR3 can be traced to other DNA sequences in this sample. The gene calls are TRBV18 and TRBJ2-5; 15 bases map to TRBD2. The germline V gene encodes CDR1 KGHSH and CDR2 LQKENI. V was pared by 3 bases and J by 5 bases, with 4 bases of the junction left unmatched. CDR3 size: 16 residues. The CDR3 loop reads CASSPGLAGGLETQYF. The CDR3 DNA is TGTGCCAGCTCACCTGGACTAGCGGGAGGGCTGGAGACCCAGTACTTC.

The count of this clone is one. The rearrangement uses TRBV5-1 and TRBJ1-1; D not certain. The CDR3 runs 13 residues. Looked up from germline, CDR1 is SGHRS and CDR2 is YFSETQ. The germline V and J ends were trimmed by 3 bases and 0 bases, with 6 bases remaining between them. CDR3 sequence reads: CASSSPLNTEAFF. CDR3 bases: TGCGCCAGCAGCTCCCCACTGAACACTGAAGCTTTCTTT.

The CDR3 here is CASSRDGQETQYF. The DNA for the CDR3 is TGTGCCAGCAGCCGGGACGGACAAGAGACCCAGTACTTC. The rearrangement links TRBV11-1 to TRBJ2-5; D is tentatively TRBD1 or TRBD2 (5 bases each). Trimming shortened V by 5 bases and J by 2 bases, and 9 bases separated the two germline ends. Germline V gives CDR1 SGHAT, CDR2 FQDESV (reference sequence). CDR3 size: 13 residues.

This chain uses TRBV7-9 with TRBJ2-1, with 12 bases fitting TRBD2. The CDR3 contains 17 residues. V was pared by 5 bases and J by 8 bases, with 13 bases of the junction left unmatched. The V gene's germline CDR1 is SEHNR and CDR2 FQNEAQ (reference sequence). The CDR3 DNA reads as TGTGCCAGCAGCCCCCAGACGACTAGCGGGAGCTCGGATGAGCAGTTCTTC. Amino acids: CASSPQTTSGSSDEQFF.

This clone was seen just once. This sequence joins TRBV5-1 and TRBJ2-1, with unresolved D. This CDR3 comprises 14 residues. V gave up 0 bases and J gave up 8 bases, with 12 bases separating them. The germline V gene encodes CDR1 SGHRS and CDR2 YFSETQ. CDR3 nucleotide sequence: TGCGCCAGCAGCTTGGCCACTAACGGAGATGAGCAGTTCTTC. Translating gives CASSLATNGDEQFF.

This rearrangement joins TRBV19 to TRBJ1-5, with D perhaps matching TRBD1 (5 bases). The V gene's germline CDR1 is LNHDA and CDR2 SQIVND (reference sequence). CDR3 size: 14 residues. Trimming shortened V by 3 bases and J by 3 bases, and 9 bases separated the two germline ends. Here the CDR3 reads CASSIGQANQPQHF. The CDR3 DNA sequence: TGTGCCAGTAGTATTGGACAAGCCAATCAGCCCCAGCATTTT. The variable domain in full, completed from reference TRBV19 and TRBJ1-5, reads DGGITQSPKYLFRKEGQNVTLSCEQNLNHDAMYWYRQDPGQGLRLIYYSQIVNDFQKGDIAEGYSVSREKKESFPLTVTSAQKNPTAFYLCASSIGQANQPQHFGDGTRLSIL.

The genes are TRBV7-6 and TRBJ1-4; 7 bases line up with TRBD1. Trimming took 3 bases from V and 5 from J; bases not matched to a gene: 6. Per germline, CDR1 SGHVS and CDR2 FNYEAQ. The length of the CDR3 is 15 residues. CDR3 in DNA: TGTGCCAGCAGCTTTTGGACAGGAGAAAATGAAAAACTGTTTTTT. Amino acids: CASSFWTGENEKLFF.

The chain has TRBV7-9 and TRBJ1-3; TRBD1 might be the D (5 bases). CDR3 length: 16 residues. V was pared by 5 bases and J by 0 bases, with 14 bases between. Per the germline V gene, CDR1 is SEHNR and CDR2 is FQNEAQ (reference sequence). This chain's CDR3 is CASSATVSSSGNTIYF. The CDR3 DNA follows: TGTGCCAGCAGCGCGACAGTCTCGAGCTCTGGAAACACCATATATTTT.

This clone was detected a few times. The chain employs TRBV16 and TRBJ1-1, with D perhaps matching TRBD1 (6 bases). The germline gives CDR1 KGHSY, CDR2 FQNENV. V dropped 4 bases and J dropped 8 bases, with 17 bases sitting between them. The CDR3 is 14 residues long. The CDR3 coding sequence is TGTGCCAGCAGCCCCGGGGTGGGGGCGCGGGAAGCTTTCTTT. Its translation: CASSPGVGAREAFF.

V and J are TRBV5-4 and TRBJ1-4; perhaps TRBD1 as D (6 bases). Germline values: CDR1 SGHNT, CDR2 YYREEE (reference sequence). The V and J ends lost 4 bases and 5 bases respectively, with 12 bases between them. The CDR3 is 14 amino acids. The CDR3 region is CASSEQTGNEKLFF. CDR3 nucleotide sequence: TGTGCCAGCAGCGAACAAACAGGGAATGAAAAACTGTTTTTT.

This chain links TRBV6-5 with TRBJ1-1; the match to TRBD1 covers 7 bases. V lost 7 bases to trimming and J lost 1 base; unmatched junction nucleotides: 9. The length of the CDR3 is 15 residues. The germline gives CDR1 MNHEY, CDR2 SVGAGI. The CDR3 DNA is TGTGCCAGCATCCCTGTGACAGGGACGAACACTGAAGCTTTCTTT. Encoded protein: CASIPVTGTNTEAFF.